This record looks at one T cell receptor (beta chain) sequence and its context. This sample was included in a study of long-term antiretroviral therapy in people with HIV. Researchers ran immunoSEQ v3.0 at survey level. Sequencing was performed with immunoSEQ multiplex PCR; in TCRdb, only in-frame clones are kept and a portion is missing. The sample holds 9,500 to 11,000 clones, about 80% seen once. The clonotype originates from a man aged 25 to 40 with HIV. The specimen comprised unsorted PBMCs, sampled at the start of antiretroviral therapy, before treatment.

CDR3 protein: CASSSQAIQPQHF. The CDR3 DNA is TGTGCCAGTAGTTCACAGGCGATTCAGCCCCAGCATTTT. The chain links TRBV19 to TRBJ1-5; a possible D gene is TRBD1 (5 bases). CDR3 length: 13 amino acids. Germline loops: CDR1 LNHDA, CDR2 SQIVND (reference sequence). V shed 5 bases and J shed 6 bases, with 11 bases lying between them. Filled out from reference TRBV19 and TRBJ1-5, the complete variable domain reads DGGITQSPKYLFRKEGQNVTLSCEQNLNHDAMYWYRQDPGQGLRLIYYSQIVNDFQKGDIAEGYSVSREKKESFPLTVTSAQKNPTAFYLCASSSQAIQPQHFGDGTRLSIL.